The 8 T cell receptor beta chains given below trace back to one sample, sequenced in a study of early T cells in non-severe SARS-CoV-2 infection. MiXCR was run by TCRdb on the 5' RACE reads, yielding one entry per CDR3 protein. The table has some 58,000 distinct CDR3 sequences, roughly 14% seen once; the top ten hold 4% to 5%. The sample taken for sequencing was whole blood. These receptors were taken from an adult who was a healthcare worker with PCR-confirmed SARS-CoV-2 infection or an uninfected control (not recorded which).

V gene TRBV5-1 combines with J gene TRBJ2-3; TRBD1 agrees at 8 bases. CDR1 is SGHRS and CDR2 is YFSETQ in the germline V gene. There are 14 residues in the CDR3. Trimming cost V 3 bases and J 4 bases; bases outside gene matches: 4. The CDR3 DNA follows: TGCGCCAGCAGCTACGGACAGGGCGCAGATACGCAGTATTTT. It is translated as CASSYGQGADTQYF. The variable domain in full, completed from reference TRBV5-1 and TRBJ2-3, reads KAGVTQTPRYLIKTRGQQVTLSCSPISGHRSVSWYQQTPGQGLQFLFEYFSETQRNKGNFPGRFSGRQFSNSRSEMNVSTLELGDSALYLCASSYGQGADTQYFGPGTRLTVL.

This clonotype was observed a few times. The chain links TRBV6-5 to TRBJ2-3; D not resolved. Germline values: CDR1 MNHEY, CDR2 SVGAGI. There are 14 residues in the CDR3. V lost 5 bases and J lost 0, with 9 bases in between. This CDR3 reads CASSIQSSTDTQYF. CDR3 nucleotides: TGTGCCAGCAGTATACAGAGTAGCACAGATACGCAGTATTTT.

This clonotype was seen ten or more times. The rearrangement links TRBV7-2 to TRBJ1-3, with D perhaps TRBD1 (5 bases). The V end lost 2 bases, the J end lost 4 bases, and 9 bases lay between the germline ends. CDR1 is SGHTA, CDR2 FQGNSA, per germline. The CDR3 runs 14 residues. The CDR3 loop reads CASSLRGFGNTIYF. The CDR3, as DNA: TGTGCCAGCAGCTTACGGGGGTTCGGAAACACCATATATTTT.

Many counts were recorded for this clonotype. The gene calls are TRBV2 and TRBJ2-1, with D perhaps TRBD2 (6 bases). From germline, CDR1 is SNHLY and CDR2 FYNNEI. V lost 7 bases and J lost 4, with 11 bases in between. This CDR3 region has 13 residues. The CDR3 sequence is CASKPGLYNEQFF. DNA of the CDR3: TGTGCCAGCAAGCCGGGACTGTACAATGAGCAGTTCTTC.

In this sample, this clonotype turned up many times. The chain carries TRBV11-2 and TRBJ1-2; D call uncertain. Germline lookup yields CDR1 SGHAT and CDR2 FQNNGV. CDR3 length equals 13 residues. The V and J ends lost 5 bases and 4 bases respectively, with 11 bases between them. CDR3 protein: CASSQLGSYGYTF. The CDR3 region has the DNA TGTGCCAGCAGCCAGCTGGGAAGCTATGGCTACACCTTC.

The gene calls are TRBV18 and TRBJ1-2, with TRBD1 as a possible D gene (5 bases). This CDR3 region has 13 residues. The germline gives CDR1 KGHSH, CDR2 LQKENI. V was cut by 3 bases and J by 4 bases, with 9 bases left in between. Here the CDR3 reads CASSPGGGYGYTF. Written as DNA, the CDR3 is TGTGCCAGCTCACCTGGGGGTGGCTATGGCTACACCTTC.

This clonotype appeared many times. CDR3 residues: CAISRTSDDIQYF. DNA of the CDR3: TGTGCCATCAGCAGGACTAGCGATGACATTCAGTACTTC. V and J are TRBV10-3 and TRBJ2-4, with 9 bases that match TRBD2. Germline V gives CDR1 ENHRY, CDR2 SYGVKD. The CDR3 consists of 13 residues. Unmatched junction bases numbered 5, after V lost 6 bases and J lost 8 bases.

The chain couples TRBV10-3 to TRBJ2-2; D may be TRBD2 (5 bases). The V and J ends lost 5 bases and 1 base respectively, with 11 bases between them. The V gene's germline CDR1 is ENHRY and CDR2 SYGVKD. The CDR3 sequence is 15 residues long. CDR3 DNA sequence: TGTGCCATCAGTAGTGACGGGGAGAACACCGGGGAGCTGTTTTTT. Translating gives CAISSDGENTGELFF.